The clone carrying this T cell receptor (beta chain) was found many times. Its antigen is unidentified. This CDR3 is 15 amino acids long. V was pared by 4 bases and J by 8 bases, with 20 bases between. In germline, CDR1 is MDHEN, CDR2 SYDVKM. The sample is drawn from a study of spatial heterogeneity in lung cancer. Study-level background: The average count in raw reads for each unique TCR and UMI combination exceeded nine appearances. Study-level findings and limits: Higher tumor mutation counts went along with higher counts of expanded intratumoral alpha and beta TCRs. Among tumor T cells, estimated coverage was around 6.8% for alpha chains and around 13% for beta chains.

Time point defined: sample taken at primary tumor resection. TCRdb called the 5' RACE reads again in MiXCR, with one record for every CDR3 protein. The sample shows about 13,000 distinct CDR3 sequences, roughly 7% of them seen only once. This receptor was identified in a female donor with early-stage non-small cell lung cancer. V usage is TRBV28 and J usage is TRBJ1-2; no clear D. This specimen was lung tumor tissue, taken at surgery. CDR3 bases: TGTGCCAGCAGTTCGGCCAGGAGTCCGGGGAGGGGCTACACCTTC. As protein: CASSSARSPGRGYTF.